A single T cell receptor (beta chain) is shown here with its context. The antigen is not known. Vbeta (60) and Jbeta (13) primers were used in the PCR. Some clones are missing from TCRdb's copy, which holds only in-frame ones; the method was immunoSEQ multiplex PCR. The table shows fewer than 250,000 clones, with 65% to 85% occurring only once. This sample was taken from a study of cytomegalovirus exposure and HLA in healthy donors. Study-wide points: In vitro assays verified that three CMV-associated chains recognized CMV antigens specifically.

The CDR3 has 15 amino acids. The V end lost 1 base, the J end lost 3 bases, and 13 bases lay between the germline ends. Germline V gives CDR1 SGHVS, CDR2 FQNEAQ. The sample taken for sequencing was PBMCs. The receptor comes from a woman aged 18-29 years in good health and CMV-seronegative. The J gene is TRBJ2-7, the V gene TRBV7-8; D perhaps matches TRBD2 (6 bases). CDR3 bases: TGTGCCAGCAGCTTAGAGCTAGCGCCAGGCTACGAGCAGTACTTC. Translated, it gives CASSLELAPGYEQYF. Full variable domain (outside the CDR3, taken from reference TRBV7-8 and TRBJ2-7): GAGVSQSPRYKVAKRGQDVALRCDPISGHVSLFWYQQALGQGPEFLTYFQNEAQLDKSGLPSDRFFAERPEGSVSTLKIQRTQQEDSAVYLCASSLELAPGYEQYFGPGTRLTVT.